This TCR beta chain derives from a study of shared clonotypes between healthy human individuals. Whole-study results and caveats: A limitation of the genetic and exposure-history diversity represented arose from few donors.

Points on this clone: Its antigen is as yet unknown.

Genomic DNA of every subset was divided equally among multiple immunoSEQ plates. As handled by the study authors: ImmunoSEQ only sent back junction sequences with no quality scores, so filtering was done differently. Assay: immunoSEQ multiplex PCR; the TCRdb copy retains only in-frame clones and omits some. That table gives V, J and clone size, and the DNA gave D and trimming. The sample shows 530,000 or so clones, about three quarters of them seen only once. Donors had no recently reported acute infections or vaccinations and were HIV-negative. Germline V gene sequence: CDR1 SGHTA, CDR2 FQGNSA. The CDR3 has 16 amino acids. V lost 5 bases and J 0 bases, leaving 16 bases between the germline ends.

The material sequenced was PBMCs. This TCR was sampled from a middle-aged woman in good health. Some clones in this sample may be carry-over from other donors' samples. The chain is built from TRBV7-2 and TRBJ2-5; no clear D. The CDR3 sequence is CASSPQRPKNQETQYF. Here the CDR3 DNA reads TGTGCCAGCAGCCCCCAAAGGCCCAAAAACCAAGAGACCCAGTACTTC.